This entry describes one T cell receptor beta chain. The sample is drawn from a study of blood T cells in healthy people across ages. Alongside a J-beta primer mix, a sample-barcoded 5' primer served in a second PCR lasting 7 to 11 cycles. TCRdb re-called the 5' RACE reads with MiXCR, one entry per CDR3 protein. Altogether more than 600,000 distinct CDR3 sequences are present, around a quarter being singletons, with the ten largest covering roughly a tenth. Germline lookup yields CDR1 SGHRS and CDR2 YFSETQ. This CDR3 is built from 14 residues. The same sample was also studied in work on T cells of mothers and their children.

This TCR came from a boy younger than 18 in good health. The sequenced sample was blood. V usage is TRBV5-1 and J usage is TRBJ2-1, with D uncertain. The end of the DNA is better explained by TRBJ2-7, so the J call may be wrong. This CDR3 is CASSLSTQMAEQYF. CDR3 DNA: TGCGCCAGCAGCCTCTCCACCCAAATGGCCGAGCAGTACTTC.